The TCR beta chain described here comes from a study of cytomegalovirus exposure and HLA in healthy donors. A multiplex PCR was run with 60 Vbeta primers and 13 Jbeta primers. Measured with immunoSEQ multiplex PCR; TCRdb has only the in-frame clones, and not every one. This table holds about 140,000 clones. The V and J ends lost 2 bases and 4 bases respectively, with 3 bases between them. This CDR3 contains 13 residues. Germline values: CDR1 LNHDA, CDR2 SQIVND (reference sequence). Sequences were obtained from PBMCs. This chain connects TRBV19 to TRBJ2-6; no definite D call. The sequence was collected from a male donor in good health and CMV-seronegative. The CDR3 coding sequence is TGTGCCAGTAGTATACGGGGGGCCAACGTCCTGACTTTC. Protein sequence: CASSIRGANVLTF.